This entry features one T cell receptor (beta chain) sequence. CDR1 is SGDLS, CDR2 YYNGEE, per germline. Trimming took 1 base from V and 7 from J; bases not matched to a gene: 2. This CDR3 is built from 14 residues. The data belong to a study of blood T cell repertoires in COVID-19. Study-level background: Samples taken during acute and convalescent COVID-19 were collected in the United States, Italy and Spain. PBMCs, B-cell-depleted T cells, or T cells were the source of the cDNA or gDNA that made up the material.

Sequencing was performed with immunoSEQ multiplex PCR; in TCRdb, only in-frame clones are kept and a portion is missing. The table shows 250,000 or so clones, with over 70% occurring only once. Participants, roughly 18 to 100 years old, spanned 24 US areas. The V call is TRBV9, the J call TRBJ2-3; TRBD2 matches at 11 bases. The sample taken for sequencing was PBMCs or T cells enriched from blood (not recorded which). The clonotype was recovered from a woman aged 25 to 39 who had been exposed to COVID-19. CDR3 sequence: CASSVIAGGNTQYF. The CDR3, as DNA: TGTGCCAGCAGCGTAATAGCGGGAGGGAATACGCAGTATTTT.